This T cell receptor beta chain was captured by sequencing in a study of blood T cell repertoires in COVID-19. On the study more broadly: The origin of the acute and convalescent COVID-19 samples was the United States, Italy and Spain.

The germline V gene encodes CDR1 ENHRY and CDR2 SYGVKD. The CDR3 totals 13 residues. Trimming pared 10 bases from V and 4 bases from J, leaving 16 bases between. The authors' processing: Reference gene primer amplification gave nucleated cell count estimates. Some clones are missing from TCRdb's copy, which holds only in-frame ones; the method was immunoSEQ multiplex PCR. Clonal size and the V and J genes are those of that table, whereas D and trimming came from the DNA. This table has some 130,000 clones, 80% to 85% appearing once. This chain connects TRBV10-3 to TRBJ2-5; D unresolved. Sequenced input: peripheral blood. The sequence came from a man between 60 and 75 years old with acute or convalescent COVID-19. The CDR3 reads CATLGGPSETQYF. The CDR3 DNA sequence: TGTGCCACGCTGGGTGGGCCGTCAGAGACCCAGTACTTC.